One sample yielded the 23 T cell receptor beta chains listed below, sequenced in a study of blood T cells in healthy people across ages. Alongside a J-beta primer mix, a sample-barcoded 5' primer served in a second PCR lasting roughly 6 to 12 cycles. A single record per CDR3 protein comes from TCRdb applying MiXCR to the 5' RACE reads. The sample has fewer than 800,000 distinct CDR3 sequences, about 32% seen once. Sample: blood. Source of these receptors: an elderly woman in good health.

This clonotype was picked up a small number of times. This chain links TRBV7-2 with TRBJ1-4; D uncertain. V was cut by 5 bases and J by 3 bases, with 13 bases left in between. Germline CDR1 and CDR2: SGHTA and FQGNSA. This CDR3 comprises 15 residues. The CDR3 spells CASSERRTANEKLFF. The CDR3 bases are TGTGCCAGCAGCGAACGACGCACGGCTAATGAAAAACTGTTTTTT.

Concerning this clonotype: A much larger clone sits a single nucleotide away, making a read error possible. The chain employs TRBV6-6 and TRBJ2-1; D is possibly TRBD2 (7 bases). The CDR3 spans 16 residues. The germline V gene has CDR1 MNHNY and CDR2 SVGAGI (reference sequence). The CDR3 DNA reads as TGTGCCGGCAGTAGGGGGATTAAACTAGCGAAAGATGAGCAGTTCTTC. Its translation: CAGSRGIKLAKDEQFF.

The chain joins TRBV12-3 or TRBV12-4 to TRBJ1-5, with D perhaps matching TRBD1 (5 bases). Trimming pared 4 bases from V and 7 bases from J, leaving 17 bases between. This CDR3 region has 15 residues. CDR3 protein: CASSSGTSISQPQHF. The DNA for the CDR3 is TGTGCCAGCAGTTCAGGGACGTCAATCAGCCAGCCCCAGCATTTT.

This chain connects TRBV7-8 to TRBJ2-5; D remains unclear. The DNA end favors TRBJ2-7, so the J call may be wrong. This CDR3 has 15 amino acids. Germline CDR1 reads SGHVS; CDR2 reads FQNEAQ. The CDR3 loop reads CASSLALGRSYEQYF. For the CDR3, the DNA is TGTGCCAGCAGCTTAGCTCTGGGCAGGAGTTACGAGCAGTACTTC.

The table lists this clonotype with many counts. J is TRBJ2-5 and V is TRBV9; no definite D call. V gave up 0 bases and J gave up 3 bases, with 3 bases separating them. Per the germline V gene, CDR1 is SGDLS and CDR2 is YYNGEE. The CDR3 consists of 12 residues. CDR3 sequence reads: CASSVGEETQYF. CDR3 sequence (DNA): TGTGCCAGCAGCGTAGGGGAAGAGACCCAGTACTTC.

V gene TRBV7-9 combines with J gene TRBJ1-2, with 9 bases identical to TRBD1. J gave up 6 bases and V 5 bases, and 7 bases lay outside the gene matches. This CDR3 has 14 residues. Per germline, CDR1 SEHNR and CDR2 FQNEAQ (reference sequence). CDR3 in amino acids: CASSKTGGEDGYTF. The CDR3 DNA follows: TGTGCCAGCAGCAAGACAGGGGGAGAGGATGGCTACACCTTC.

The rearrangement joins TRBV20-1 to TRBJ2-7; TRBD2 aligns across 10 bases. The CDR3 extends over 15 amino acids. Trimming cost V 5 bases and J 7 bases; bases outside gene matches: 14. The germline V gene encodes CDR1 DFQATT and CDR2 SNEGSKA (reference sequence). The CDR3 here is CSAPRVLAGPGEQYF. DNA of the CDR3: TGCAGTGCTCCCCGGGTACTAGCGGGACCAGGGGAGCAGTACTTC.

This clonotype was observed a few times. The rearrangement links TRBV6-1 to TRBJ2-1; tentative D call: TRBD2 (5 bases). CDR1 is MNHNS and CDR2 is SASEGT in the germline V gene. V gave up 4 bases and J gave up 4 bases, with 14 bases separating them. This CDR3 is 15 amino acids long. This CDR3 reads CASSVTRNPYNEQFF. CDR3 in DNA: TGTGCCAGCAGTGTAACTAGGAACCCTTACAATGAGCAGTTCTTC.

Notes on this clonotype: This may arise from a read error, as a much more abundant clone is one base away. The chain combines TRBV30 with TRBJ2-7; D possibly corresponds to TRBD1 (6 bases). The ends were cut back, 3 bases at V and 2 bases at J, with 8 bases in the middle. This CDR3 has 12 residues. Per the germline V gene, CDR1 is GTSNPN and CDR2 is SVGIG (reference sequence). CDR3 in DNA: TGTGCCTGGAGGGACAGAGCCTACGAGCAGTACTTC. Translation: CAWRDRAYEQYF.

The V call is TRBV5-1, the J call TRBJ2-1; 11 positions agree with TRBD2. Trimming removed 0 bases from V and 9 bases from J; junction bases left unmatched: 5. This CDR3 has 15 amino acids. Germline V gene lookup returns CDR1 SGHRS and CDR2 YFSETQ. CDR3 in DNA: TGCGCCAGCAGCTTGGCTACTAGCGGGAGCGGTGAGCAGTTCTTC. Its translation: CASSLATSGSGEQFF. Combining the CDR3 with reference TRBV5-1 and TRBJ2-1 gives the whole variable domain KAGVTQTPRYLIKTRGQQVTLSCSPISGHRSVSWYQQTPGQGLQFLFEYFSETQRNKGNFPGRFSGRQFSNSRSEMNVSTLELGDSALYLCASSLATSGSGEQFFGPGTRLTVL.

This rearrangement joins TRBV19 to TRBJ1-1; no definite D call. The CDR3 covers 13 residues. With 4 bases removed from V and 5 bases from J, the gap between germline ends came to 11 bases. Germline-derived CDR1 and CDR2 are LNHDA and SQIVND (reference sequence). For the CDR3, the DNA is TGTGCCAGTAGTACTCCTCTAGGGACTGAAGCTTTCTTT. Translated: CASSTPLGTEAFF.

This chain links TRBV30 with TRBJ1-2; D unresolved. Germline lookup yields CDR1 GTSNPN and CDR2 SVGIG (reference sequence). Trimming shortened V by 3 bases and J by 7 bases, and 12 bases separated the two germline ends. CDR3 length equals 12 residues. The CDR3 DNA sequence: TGTGCCTGGAGGGTGAGGCGAGGTGGCTACACCTTC. It codes for CAWRVRRGGYTF.

Only a few counts were recorded for this clonotype. The gene calls are TRBV20-1 and TRBJ1-1; the match to TRBD1 covers 9 bases. The germline V gene encodes CDR1 DFQATT and CDR2 SNEGSKA (reference sequence). The V and J ends lost 1 base and 8 bases, in that order; junction bases with no gene match: 11. The CDR3 totals 15 residues. CDR3 residues: CSARGGQGRLSEAFF. The CDR3 DNA reads TGCAGTGCTAGAGGGGGACAGGGACGCCTTAGCGAAGCTTTCTTT.

This clonotype was observed many times. The chain combines TRBV6-2 or TRBV6-3 with TRBJ2-7; D is perhaps TRBD1 (5 bases). CDR1 is MNHEY and CDR2 is SVGEGT in the germline V gene. This CDR3 comprises 16 residues. Trimming took 5 bases from V and 3 from J, leaving 20 bases between them. The CDR3: CASSPSPQTVYYEQYF. Written as DNA, the CDR3 is TGTGCCAGCAGTCCCTCTCCTCAGACAGTATACTACGAGCAGTACTTC.

The rearrangement joins TRBV7-2 to TRBJ1-2; D not certain. Germline V CDR1 and CDR2: SGHTA, FQGNSA. Trimming removed 2 bases at V and 4 bases at J, with 8 bases between. The CDR3 loop spans 13 amino acids. The chain's CDR3 is CASSLLDCYGYTF. CDR3 DNA: TGTGCCAGCAGCTTACTAGACTGCTATGGCTACACCTTC.

This clonotype was detected only once. The chain is built from TRBV11-3 and TRBJ2-5, with 8 bases that match TRBD1. The length of the CDR3 is 16 residues. Germline V gene sequence: CDR1 SGHNT, CDR2 YENEEA. The V segment lost 5 bases and the J segment 4 bases; nucleotides outside the gene matches: 12. The CDR3 reads CASSPGSPGGGETQYF. CDR3 coding DNA: TGTGCCAGCAGCCCCGGGAGTCCAGGGGGCGGAGAGACCCAGTACTTC.

This clonotype was observed a handful of times. The chain combines TRBV9 with TRBJ1-1; D is uncertain. Germline V CDR1 and CDR2: SGDLS, YYNGEE. V lost 3 bases and J lost 4, with 10 bases in between. The CDR3 loop spans 13 amino acids. The DNA of the CDR3 is TGTGCCAGCAGCGCGAGCTCGGGCACTGAAGCTTTCTTT. Protein product: CASSASSGTEAFF. The variable domain in full, with the rest retrieved from reference TRBV9 and TRBJ1-1, is DSGVTQTPKHLITATGQRVTLRCSPRSGDLSVYWYQQSLDQGLQFLIQYYNGEERAKGNILERFSAQQFPDLHSELNLSSLELGDSALYFCASSASSGTEAFFGQGTRLTVV.

The table lists this clonotype with a few counts. The chain links TRBV4-2 to TRBJ1-5; no definite D call. Trimming pared 0 bases from V and 6 bases from J, leaving 6 bases between. This CDR3 contains 13 residues. Germline loops: CDR1 LGHNA, CDR2 YNFKEQ. CDR3 sequence (DNA): TGTGCCAGCAGCCAAGAGGAAGGTCAGCCCCAGCATTTT. It is translated as CASSQEEGQPQHF.

This clonotype has a count of ten or more. CDR3 amino acids: CASSSDRRDSSYEQYF. CDR3 nucleotide sequence: TGTGCCAGCAGTTCGGACAGGCGGGATTCCTCCTACGAGCAGTACTTC. The chain uses TRBV6-2 or TRBV6-3 and TRBJ2-7, with D perhaps matching TRBD1 (7 bases). CDR3 size: 16 residues. The ends were cut back, 4 bases at V and 0 bases at J, with 16 bases in the middle. In germline, CDR1 is MNHEY, CDR2 SVGEGT.

Points on this clonotype: A single base separates this from a much larger clone, so it may be a read error. This chain links TRBV3-1 with TRBJ2-1; 10 bases match TRBD2. CDR3 length: 14 residues. Per germline, CDR1 LGHDT and CDR2 YNNKEL (reference sequence). Trimming at V came to 5 bases and at J to 9 bases, leaving 7 bases not matched to a gene. The CDR3 sequence: CASSVSGGGSEQFF. The CDR3 coding sequence is TGTGCCAGCAGCGTCAGCGGGGGGGGCTCTGAGCAGTTCTTC.

This clonotype was picked up a small number of times. J is TRBJ2-7 and V is TRBV30, with D possibly matching TRBD2 (5 bases). CDR3 size: 12 residues. With 4 bases removed from V and 2 bases from J, the gap between germline ends came to 9 bases. Germline values: CDR1 GTSNPN, CDR2 SVGIG (reference sequence). In nucleotides, the CDR3 is TGTGCCTGGAAACGGGAAGCCTACGAGCAGTACTTC. Its translation is CAWKREAYEQYF.

This clonotype was detected many times. The chain uses TRBV7-2 and TRBJ2-4, with D perhaps matching TRBD1 (5 bases). Germline V gene lookup returns CDR1 SGHTA and CDR2 FQGNSA. The length of the CDR3 is 14 residues. V gave up 1 base and J gave up 9 bases, with 13 bases separating them. The DNA for the CDR3 is TGTGCCAGCAGCTTAGGGTGGCAGGGTGGCATTCAGTACTTC. This encodes CASSLGWQGGIQYF.

There are a few counts of this clonotype. This may come from a read error, since a much larger clone is one base off. V and J are TRBV7-9 and TRBJ2-1; TRBD1 matches at 11 bases. The CDR3 covers 16 residues. Per the germline V gene, CDR1 is SEHNR and CDR2 is FQNEAQ (reference sequence). CDR3 amino acids: CASSPRTGGIYDEQFF. The CDR3 DNA follows: TGTGCCAGCAGCCCCCGGACAGGGGGCATCTACGATGAGCAGTTCTTC.